Below, 32 T cell receptor beta chains from the same sample are listed, as sequenced in a study of T cell responses to AZD1222 COVID-19 vaccine. Only in-frame clones appear in the TCRdb table, and some are missing; sequencing was by immunoSEQ multiplex PCR. Of some 150,000 clones in the sample, about 91% were seen once. The sequenced sample was peripheral blood, obtained on day 0 of AZD1222 vaccination. These TCRs come from an adult in good health.

This clone was observed once. The rearrangement links TRBV4-3 to TRBJ2-1; 12 bases line up with TRBD2. Germline lookup yields CDR1 LGHNA and CDR2 YSLEER. The CDR3 has 15 amino acids. J lost 9 bases, V lost 9 bases, and 12 bases had no gene match. The CDR3 DNA reads as TGCGCCAGACTCCCCCTAGCGGGGGGGGGTGCTGAGCAGTTCTTC. This codes for CARLPLAGGGAEQFF.

The chain is built from TRBV28 and TRBJ1-6; D perhaps matches TRBD1 (5 bases). The V and J ends lost 5 bases and 7 bases respectively, with 15 bases between them. Per the germline V gene, CDR1 is MDHEN and CDR2 is SYDVKM. CDR3 size: 15 residues. The CDR3 DNA reads as TGTGCCAGCAGTCCACGACTGGGGGTAAATTCACCCCTCCACTTT. As protein: CASSPRLGVNSPLHF. The full variable domain, rest sourced from reference TRBV28 and TRBJ1-6, is DVKVTQSSRYLVKRTGEKVFLECVQDMDHENMFWYRQDPGLGLRLIYFSYDVKMKEKGDIPEGYSVSREKKERFSLILESASTNQTSMYLCASSPRLGVNSPLHFGNGTRLTVT.

The J gene is TRBJ2-2, the V gene TRBV3-1 (or the pseudogene TRBV3-2); tentatively, D is TRBD1 (6 bases). The CDR3 is 14 residues long. The V gene's germline CDR1 is LGHDT and CDR2 YNNKEL (reference sequence). The germline V and J ends were trimmed by 5 bases and 1 base, with 8 bases remaining between them. CDR3 bases: TGTGCCAGCAGCAAGGGACAGAACACCGGGGAGCTGTTTTTT. Amino acids: CASSKGQNTGELFF.

The rearrangement links TRBV5-3 to TRBJ2-7; D may correspond to TRBD1 or TRBD2 (5 bases each). TRBV5-3 falls under the ORF class, with uncertain function. The CDR3 loop spans 15 amino acids. V was pared by 4 bases and J by 6 bases, with 20 bases between. The CDR3 reads CARSAPGPTGPEQYF. The CDR3 DNA reads as TGTGCCAGAAGCGCACCGGGACCGACGGGTCCCGAGCAGTACTTC.

This clone appeared once. This chain links TRBV30 with TRBJ2-3, with D perhaps matching TRBD2 (6 bases). The length of the CDR3 is 14 residues. Trimming removed 2 bases from V and 4 bases from J, with 13 bases in between. Germline CDR1 GTSNPN, CDR2 SVGIG (reference sequence). DNA for the CDR3: TGTGCCTGGAGTAGGACGGGGGTTTCAGATACGCAGTATTTT. Protein: CAWSRTGVSDTQYF.

J is TRBJ2-5 and V is TRBV7-3; no definite D call. Germline CDR1 and CDR2: SGHTA and FQGTGA. The CDR3 contains 13 residues. The V gene lost 4 bases and the J gene lost 1 base, with 7 bases spanning the gap. CDR3 region: CASSSAVQETQYF. CDR3 in DNA: TGTGCCAGCAGCTCAGCAGTCCAAGAGACCCAGTACTTC.

This chain connects TRBV6-1 to TRBJ2-5; D is unclear. This CDR3 has 16 amino acids. V gave up 0 bases and J gave up 5 bases, with 16 bases separating them. CDR1 MNHNS and CDR2 SASEGT come from the germline V gene. For the CDR3, the DNA is TGTGCCAGCAGTGAAGCCTACCCCACCGTCTATGAGACCCAGTACTTC. This translates into CASSEAYPTVYETQYF.

This clone was seen once. The chain links TRBV5-5 to TRBJ1-5, with 7 bases lining up with TRBD1. CDR1 and CDR2 (germline): SGHKS, YYEKEE (reference sequence). The ends lost 4 bases at V and 5 bases at J; junction bases unmatched: 6. The CDR3 has 14 amino acids. The CDR3: CASSPGTADQPQHF. In nucleotides, the CDR3 is TGTGCCAGCAGCCCTGGGACAGCCGATCAGCCCCAGCATTTT.

Only one count was recorded for this clone. The V and J genes are TRBV28 and TRBJ1-5; D not resolved. Germline loops: CDR1 MDHEN, CDR2 SYDVKM. Trimming cost V 3 bases and J 15 bases, with 18 bases left between them. CDR3 length equals 13 residues. CDR3 region: CASSFIEGSEVHF. Written as DNA, the CDR3 is TGTGCCAGCAGTTTCATCGAGGGCTCCGAAGTGCATTTT.

This clone occurred a few times. This sequence joins TRBV4-2 and TRBJ1-5; D gene uncertain. CDR3 size: 12 residues. CDR1 is LGHNA and CDR2 is YNFKEQ in the germline V gene. The germline V and J ends were trimmed by 3 bases and 5 bases, with 5 bases remaining between them. The CDR3 region is CASSHEDQPQHF. CDR3 DNA: TGTGCCAGCAGCCATGAAGATCAGCCCCAGCATTTT.

The rearrangement links TRBV30 to TRBJ1-1; D is undetermined. V dropped 3 bases and J dropped 4 bases, with 6 bases sitting between them. This CDR3 has 11 residues. Per the germline V gene, CDR1 is GTSNPN and CDR2 is SVGIG (reference sequence). CDR3 sequence reads: CAWRGPTEAFF. Here the CDR3 DNA reads TGTGCCTGGAGGGGTCCCACTGAAGCTTTCTTT. Together with reference TRBV30 and TRBJ1-1, the CDR3 gives the full variable domain: SQTIHQWPATLVQPVGSPLSLECTVEGTSNPNLYWYRQAAGRGLQLLFYSVGIGQISSEVPQNLSASRPQDRQFILSSKKLLLSDSGFYLCAWRGPTEAFFGQGTRLTVV.

This clone was observed once. The V and J genes are TRBV2 and TRBJ1-1; no clear D. The length of the CDR3 is 13 residues. V dropped 7 bases and J dropped 3 bases, with 12 bases sitting between them. Germline loops: CDR1 SNHLY, CDR2 FYNNEI. The CDR3 DNA reads as TGTGCCAGCATTCCCTCGGGTTACACTGAAGCTTTCTTT. This sequence encodes CASIPSGYTEAFF.

The rearrangement joins TRBV30 to TRBJ1-2, with unresolved D. This CDR3 is built from 15 residues. Germline CDR1 reads GTSNPN; CDR2 reads SVGIG (reference sequence). V was shortened by 0 bases and J by 3 bases, with 14 bases between the two germline ends. The CDR3 is CAWSVLGNLDYGYTF. The CDR3 coding sequence is TGTGCCTGGAGTGTACTTGGGAATTTGGACTATGGCTACACCTTC.

The genes are TRBV6-2 or TRBV6-3 and TRBJ1-1; 7 nucleotides line up with TRBD1. V was clipped by 5 bases and J by 13 bases; unmatched bases: 13. The CDR3 length is 13 residues. The germline V gene has CDR1 MNHEY and CDR2 SVGEGT. The CDR3 DNA sequence: TGTGCCAGCAGTACGAGAGACAGGGTAAAAAATTTCTTT. It specifies CASSTRDRVKNFF.

The sample holds one count of this clone. The gene calls are TRBV2 and TRBJ1-6, with D perhaps matching TRBD1 (5 bases). Trimming pared 2 bases from V and 7 bases from J, leaving 9 bases between. The CDR3 runs to 14 residues. The V gene's germline CDR1 is SNHLY and CDR2 FYNNEI. As DNA, the CDR3 is TGTGCCAGCAGTGAACACCCAGGGAATTCACCCCTCCACTTT. Residues: CASSEHPGNSPLHF.

The J gene is TRBJ1-4, the V gene TRBV7-2, with 7 bases lining up with TRBD1. The CDR3 runs to 14 residues. Germline CDR1 and CDR2: SGHTA and FQGNSA. The trim removed 4 bases at V and 5 bases at J, leaving 4 bases unmatched. This chain's CDR3 is CASSSTGWNEKLFF. As DNA, the CDR3 is TGTGCCAGCAGCTCGACAGGGTGGAATGAAAAACTGTTTTTT.

The chain links TRBV14 to TRBJ1-4; perhaps TRBD1 as D (5 bases). The germline V gene has CDR1 SGHDN and CDR2 FVKESK. The CDR3 is 15 amino acids. V was cut by 4 bases and J by 3 bases, with 12 bases left in between. The CDR3 loop reads CASSRGGISNEKLFF. For the CDR3, the DNA is TGTGCCAGCAGCCGGGGGGGGATTTCTAATGAAAAACTGTTTTTT.

This clone has a single count. The chain carries TRBV13 and TRBJ2-2; the D gene is possibly TRBD1 (6 bases). V shed 0 bases and J shed 5 bases, with 13 bases lying between them. The CDR3 sequence is 16 residues long. CDR1 and CDR2 from the germline V gene are PRHDT and FYEKMQ (reference sequence). DNA of the CDR3: TGTGCCAGCAGCTTAGGGCTGGGGGCGCGGACCGGGGAGCTGTTTTTT. Translating it yields CASSLGLGARTGELFF.

The J gene is TRBJ1-5, the V gene TRBV2; 8 nucleotides match TRBD1. CDR3 length: 13 residues. Germline loops: CDR1 SNHLY, CDR2 FYNNEI. Germline trimming cut 7 bases from V and 5 bases from J; bases unmatched to any gene: 4. The CDR3 protein is CASIGQGDQPQHF. The DNA for the CDR3 is TGTGCCAGCATTGGACAGGGAGATCAGCCCCAGCATTTT.

The chain recombines TRBV28 with TRBJ1-1; unclear D gene. The CDR3 spans 12 residues. The germline CDR1 and CDR2 sequences are MDHEN and SYDVKM. Deletions cut 6 bases from V and 8 bases from J, with 13 bases between. In DNA, the CDR3 is TGTGCCAGCAGCAATAGGATGAGAGAAGCTTTCTTT. Its translation: CASSNRMREAFF.

J is TRBJ2-3 and V is TRBV3-1 (or the pseudogene TRBV3-2); D ambiguous. The germline gives CDR1 LGHDT, CDR2 YNNKEL (reference sequence). V was trimmed by 0 bases and J by 1 base, leaving 8 bases between them. The CDR3 has 15 residues. The CDR3 sequence: CASSQEPLRTDTQYF. Here the CDR3 DNA reads TGTGCCAGCAGCCAAGAACCCCTTCGCACAGATACGCAGTATTTT.

The chain combines TRBV19 with TRBJ1-1; D is possibly TRBD1 (6 bases). The CDR3 totals 13 residues. With 5 bases removed from V and 5 bases from J, the gap between germline ends came to 12 bases. CDR1 and CDR2 (germline): LNHDA, SQIVND (reference sequence). The CDR3 sequence is CASSGQGRTEAFF. CDR3 nucleotide sequence: TGTGCCAGTAGTGGCCAGGGGAGGACTGAAGCTTTCTTT.

This chain links TRBV5-1 with TRBJ2-3; TRBD2 aligns across 10 bases. CDR3 length: 17 residues. Germline V lookup: CDR1 SGHRS, CDR2 YFSETQ. Trimming at V came to 5 bases and at J to 2 bases, leaving 11 bases not matched to a gene. The CDR3 reads CASSLNLLAGPTDTQYF. CDR3 nucleotide sequence: TGCGCCAGCAGTCTTAATTTACTAGCGGGGCCCACAGATACGCAGTATTTT. The whole variable domain, filled in from reference TRBV5-1 and TRBJ2-3, reads KAGVTQTPRYLIKTRGQQVTLSCSPISGHRSVSWYQQTPGQGLQFLFEYFSETQRNKGNFPGRFSGRQFSNSRSEMNVSTLELGDSALYLCASSLNLLAGPTDTQYFGPGTRLTVL.

CDR3 sequence reads: CASSTGLAGGSYEQYF. In DNA, the CDR3 is TGTGCCAGCTCAACAGGACTAGCGGGAGGGAGCTACGAGCAGTACTTC. The chain employs TRBV18 and TRBJ2-7, with 15 positions matching TRBD2. CDR3 size: 16 residues. V shed 5 bases and J 3 bases; nucleotides not matched to a gene: 5. Germline V lookup: CDR1 KGHSH, CDR2 LQKENI.

The V gene is TRBV10-1, the J gene TRBJ2-1, with 10 bases that match TRBD2. CDR1 and CDR2 from the germline V gene are WNHNN and SYGVQD (reference sequence). V shed 3 bases, J shed 8 bases, and the junction held 10 bases outside the gene matches. This CDR3 has 16 residues. CDR3 region: CASSDPASGSPDEQFF. CDR3 in DNA: TGCGCCAGCAGTGACCCGGCTAGCGGGAGTCCCGATGAGCAGTTCTTC.

The genes are TRBV18 and TRBJ2-1, with 8 bases matching TRBD2. CDR3 length: 16 residues. V lost 2 bases to trimming and J lost 2 bases; unmatched junction nucleotides: 5. Germline CDR1 and CDR2: KGHSH and LQKENI. The CDR3, as DNA: TGTGCCAGCTCACCAAGAGGCGGGGGGACCTACAATGAGCAGTTCTTC. As protein: CASSPRGGGTYNEQFF. The whole variable domain, remainder taken from reference TRBV18 and TRBJ2-1, is NAGVMQNPRHLVRRRGQEARLRCSPMKGHSHVYWYRQLPEEGLKFMVYLQKENIIDESGMPKERFSAEFPKEGPSILRIQQVVRGDSAAYFCASSPRGGGTYNEQFFGPGTRLTVL.

The chain has TRBV2 and TRBJ1-3; D unclear. There are 14 residues in the CDR3. Deletions cut 4 bases from V and 4 bases from J, with 11 bases between. Germline V gives CDR1 SNHLY, CDR2 FYNNEI. The CDR3 coding sequence is TGTGCCAGCAGTGGTACAGTGCTGGGAAACACCATATATTTT. Translating gives CASSGTVLGNTIYF.

V usage is TRBV7-7 and J usage is TRBJ2-5; 9 bases are shared with TRBD2. The CDR3 totals 14 residues. V was pared by 1 base and J by 3 bases, with 0 bases of the junction left unmatched. In germline, CDR1 is SSHAT, CDR2 FNYEAQ (reference sequence). CDR3 sequence (DNA): TGTGCCAGCAGCTTAGGGACTAGCGAAGAGACCCAGTACTTC. Translating it yields CASSLGTSEETQYF.

The chain employs TRBV4-1 and TRBJ2-3, with TRBD2 matching 7 bases. V lost 0 bases to trimming and J lost 0 bases; unmatched junction nucleotides: 6. The germline CDR1 and CDR2 sequences are MGHRA and YSYEKL. The CDR3 contains 17 residues. CDR3 residues: CASSQEPTSHSTDTQYF. For the CDR3, the DNA is TGCGCCAGCAGCCAAGAGCCGACTAGCCACAGCACAGATACGCAGTATTTT.

This clone was detected a few times. The chain couples TRBV9 to TRBJ1-2; D call uncertain. Per germline, CDR1 SGDLS and CDR2 YYNGEE. Trimming left V 0 bases short and J 4 bases short, with 10 bases between. The CDR3 extends over 14 amino acids. CDR3 bases: TGTGCCAGCAGCGTAGCGGACGGATCCTATGGCTACACCTTC. This sequence encodes CASSVADGSYGYTF.

The chain is built from TRBV6-6 and TRBJ1-1; 8 bases align to TRBD1. V shed 4 bases and J 3 bases; nucleotides not matched to a gene: 4. Germline V gene data show CDR1 as MNHNY and CDR2 as SVGAGI (reference sequence). CDR3 length: 14 residues. The CDR3 sequence: CASSSATGDTEAFF. For the CDR3, the DNA is TGTGCCAGCAGTTCGGCGACAGGGGACACTGAAGCTTTCTTT.

This clone was picked up many times. The chain uses TRBV28 and TRBJ1-5, with 7 bases lining up with TRBD1. CDR1 is MDHEN, CDR2 SYDVKM, per germline. The V gene end was trimmed by 6 bases and the J gene end by 3 bases; junction bases not matched to a gene: 11. This CDR3 is 16 amino acids long. The CDR3 spells CASSPRQGNSNQPQHF. The CDR3, as DNA: TGTGCCAGCAGCCCCCGACAGGGTAATTCCAATCAGCCCCAGCATTTT.